This T cell receptor beta chain was observed in a study of regulatory T cells in long-lasting Graves disease (dated by TCRdb to the early 2020s). Background on the whole study: Antithyroid drugs had been taken for less than 3 months by newly diagnosed Graves' disease patients. TCR sequencing covered 13 persistent and approximately 20 newly diagnosed Graves' disease patients, some 33 samples in total. Patients with persistent Graves' disease were compared with patients with newly diagnosed Graves' disease using TCR sequencing and RNA sequencing of peripheral blood. The study was conducted in China and was registered as a clinical trial.

Remarks on this clonotype: The antigen it binds to is not known. No base quality information exists; no much larger clone differs at one position.

Libraries were made using multiplex PCR. Sequenced on an Illumina HiSeq 4000. iRepertoire HTBI primers and Arm-PCR amplification of CDR3 regions were used to construct TCR beta libraries. Before sequencing, the PCR products underwent gel purification. The study's processing was this. A total of roughly 58 TRBV and some 13 TRBJ segments were identified across samples and were used for gene usage analysis of CDR3 amino acid clonotypes. Filtered high-quality paired reads were merged into contigs using COPE and FqMerger. Contigs were aligned with BLAST to IMGT TRBV, TRBD and TRBJ reference genes, and CDR3 was defined per IMGT. Clonotypes above 0.1% frequency were classified as highly expanded clones. Repertoire diversity was measured by Shannon entropy, and V-J evenness by the Gini coefficient. Public clonotypes were defined as clonotypes shared by more than one individual. Through fastp at Q25 and MiXCR, TCRdb rebuilt clones from the public reads, retaining in-frame beta chains. Every CDR3 protein is listed once, alongside the most common genes and DNA of its rows. These V and J calls are TCRdb output, not the study's own analysis. The table for this sample lists about 430,000 distinct CDR3 sequences; 15% of them were counted only once. Approximately 7.8% of the sample belongs to the ten largest clones.

The study at large found these results: Peripheral blood alone was examined, since thyroid tissue, which constituted the primary lesion, could not be accessed. The authors noted that the small sample size was a limitation that may lower accuracy. Compared with newly diagnosed patients, patients with persistent Graves' disease had lower TCR Shannon entropy and fewer highly expanded clones, which suggests clonal expansion. Sequencing and analysis were limited to the TCR beta chain. Persistent disease showed preferential use of TRBV28, TRBJ1-2 and TRBJ2-5, whereas newly diagnosed disease favored TRBV20-1 and TRBJ2-1. Patients with persistent disease shared more public clonotypes (fewer than 3,000) than newly diagnosed patients did (approximately 970).

Interpreted using the paper, the time point label stands for: newly diagnosed GD, antithyroid drugs for less than 3 months. RNA was extracted from PBMCs in TRIzol for both TCR sequencing and RNA sequencing. The diagnosis of Graves' disease followed American Thyroid Association guidelines. Patients for the study were recruited at an endocrinology department in Xi'an, China. From each patient, roughly 9 milliliters of peripheral blood was collected into an EDTA anticoagulant tube. Ficoll Paque Plus density gradient separation was used to isolate PBMCs, and no further T cell sorting was performed. An Agilent 2100 Bioanalyzer and agarose gel were used to assess RNA quality, and a NanoDrop 2000 was used to measure RNA concentration. At the junction V is shortened by 1 base and J by 12 bases, with 10 bases in between. The CDR3 sequence holds 12 residues, the cysteine and phenylalanine included. CDR3 DNA is the only sequence kept; it has 36 bases, read in frame from the first base. The germline V gene yields SGHTA for CDR1 and FQGNSA for CDR2.

The sample was also linked to a second study, of T cells in Graves' hyperthyroidism and ophthalmopathy. As the second paper documents: Stable Graves' hyperthyroidism was defined as no progression to ophthalmopathy during 18 months of follow-up. Hyperthyroidism patients were aged 18 to 65 years and newly diagnosed, with disease duration of less than 2 months. Any patient with an uncontrolled infection, another autoimmune disease, pregnancy or lactation was excluded. Diagnoses relied on clinical symptoms, serum thyroxine and TRAb, thyroid ultrasound and orbital computed tomography. A first-round RT-PCR of the TCR CDR3 used the HTBI primer set with the Qiagen OneStep RT-PCR kit. Most expanded thyroid clonotypes (frequency above 0.001) were also found in blood, which suggests that blood repertoires may mirror thyroid immune responses. Ophthalmopathy was separated from stable hyperthyroidism by a 13 V-J signature model, with 85% to 90% sensitivity and about 84% specificity obtained in cross-validation and 80%/75% obtained in testing. During validation, the model predicted progression to ophthalmopathy a median of approximately 6.5 months ahead of onset, with roughly 65% sensitivity and 72% to 85% specificity. To identify TCR V-J signatures that set the groups apart, the researchers used a discovery cohort of more than 95 patients, made up of roughly 45 with Graves' ophthalmopathy and 57 with stable Graves' hyperthyroidism. Prospective prediction of ophthalmopathy was tested in an independent validation cohort consisting of roughly 19 hyperthyroidism patients and around 16 patients who later progressed to ophthalmopathy. The 85 to 100 discovery patients were randomly split 7:3 into training and test sets. In several Graves' hyperthyroidism patients, the study also compared T-cell repertoires from thyroid tissue with T-cell repertoires from blood. After blood sampling, hyperthyroidism patients were treated with methimazole at a starting dose of 30 mg daily, and ophthalmopathy patients were treated with high-dose intravenous methylprednisolone. Libraries were constructed in a second round of multiplex PCR, after which size selection and purification were performed. Paired-end sequencing of the libraries was performed with 100 bp reads on an Illumina HiSeq2000. SOAPnuke was used to process the raw data, with reads discarded if the reads contained adapters or uncalled bases, had a mean Phred below 15, or lacked an exact constant-primer or identifier match. High-quality paired reads were merged with COPE v1.2.5, and unique nucleotide sequences were defined as clonotypes. MiTCR v1.1 was used to align clonotypes to the IMGT TRBV, TRBD and TRBJ reference segments. The analysis was restricted to V-J combinations with a frequency above 0.0001, which together covered roughly 99% of the repertoires. A TCS score was defined as the ratio of F50 (clonal expansion) to E x V (chaos), with BLOSUM62-based TCRdist applied between CDR3 peptides within each V-J. Welch's t-statistics and random forest reduced roughly 540 V-J features to under 15, which were used in a naive Bayes classifier (R e1071). No statistical method was used to set the sample size in advance, and investigators knew the group allocation. The paper describes TCR Vbeta CDR3 sequencing of 135 peripheral blood samples, made up of 43 ophthalmopathy patients, 70 to 80 hyperthyroidism patients and 17 progressor patients.

The material sequenced was peripheral blood mononuclear cells (PBMCs), taken at new diagnosis, from a patient treated with antithyroid drugs. Here the chain combines TRBV7-2 and TRBJ1-5; the D gene is possibly TRBD1, with 5 bases matching. The receptor's source is a woman aged 40 to 50 with Graves disease. Donor details come from another sample of the same person, matched by shared clones. CDR3 reads: CASSLEGVLQHF. The sequence in DNA is TGTGCCAGCAGCTTAGAAGGGGTCCTCCAGCATTTT.